This TCR beta chain was sequenced in a study of shared clonotypes between healthy human individuals. Study findings and constraints: Estimated clonotype richness was generally higher in naive than memory subsets.

This clone was seen a single time. The antigen is undetermined. It may be a read error: a sequence one base away is much more abundant. The investigators split CD4+ cells into a CD45RA+ naive subset and a CD45RA-negative memory subset. Per germline, CDR1 MNHNY and CDR2 SVGAGI (reference sequence). The CDR3 sequence is 11 residues long. Trimming left V 6 bases short and J 1 base short, with 3 bases between. Every subset had its genomic DNA shared out evenly among several immunoSEQ plates. Roughly 200 ng DNA, 30,000 to 35,000 T cell genomes, went into each sorted-subset replicate PCR. Repertoires were generated with immunoSEQ multiplex PCR, while TCRdb's copy carries only in-frame clones and drops some. The repertoire holds over a million clones, with 75% to 80% as singletons.

Sequencing was done on a sample of memory CD4+ T cells from PBMCs. The subset is: CD45RA-negative fraction. This chain connects TRBV6-6 to TRBJ1-1; D remains unclear. The clonotype originates from a man aged 18 to 30 in good health. Some clones in this sample may be carry-over from other donors' samples. The DNA of the CDR3 is TGTGCCAGCAGCCGGAACACTGAAGCTTTCTTT. It specifies CASSRNTEAFF.